This entry concerns a single T cell receptor (beta chain). The CDR3 loop spans 16 amino acids. CDR1 is LGHNA and CDR2 is YNFKEQ in the germline V gene. V shed 3 bases and J 5 bases; nucleotides not matched to a gene: 13. The protocol was immunoSEQ multiplex PCR, while the TCRdb copy is restricted to in-frame clones and leaves out a portion. The table lists 150,000 to 250,000 clones, about 81% of them singletons, with 0.95% to 1.5% in the top ten. The data belong to a study of cytomegalovirus exposure and HLA in healthy donors. Sequencing was done on a sample of PBMCs. The TCR originated in a woman aged 25-40 years in good health and CMV-seronegative. The rearrangement links TRBV4-2 to TRBJ2-7; TRBD2 aligns across 7 bases. The CDR3 is CASSHQGGGRTHEQYF. CDR3 DNA sequence: TGTGCCAGCAGCCACCAAGGAGGCGGGAGAACCCACGAGCAGTACTTC.